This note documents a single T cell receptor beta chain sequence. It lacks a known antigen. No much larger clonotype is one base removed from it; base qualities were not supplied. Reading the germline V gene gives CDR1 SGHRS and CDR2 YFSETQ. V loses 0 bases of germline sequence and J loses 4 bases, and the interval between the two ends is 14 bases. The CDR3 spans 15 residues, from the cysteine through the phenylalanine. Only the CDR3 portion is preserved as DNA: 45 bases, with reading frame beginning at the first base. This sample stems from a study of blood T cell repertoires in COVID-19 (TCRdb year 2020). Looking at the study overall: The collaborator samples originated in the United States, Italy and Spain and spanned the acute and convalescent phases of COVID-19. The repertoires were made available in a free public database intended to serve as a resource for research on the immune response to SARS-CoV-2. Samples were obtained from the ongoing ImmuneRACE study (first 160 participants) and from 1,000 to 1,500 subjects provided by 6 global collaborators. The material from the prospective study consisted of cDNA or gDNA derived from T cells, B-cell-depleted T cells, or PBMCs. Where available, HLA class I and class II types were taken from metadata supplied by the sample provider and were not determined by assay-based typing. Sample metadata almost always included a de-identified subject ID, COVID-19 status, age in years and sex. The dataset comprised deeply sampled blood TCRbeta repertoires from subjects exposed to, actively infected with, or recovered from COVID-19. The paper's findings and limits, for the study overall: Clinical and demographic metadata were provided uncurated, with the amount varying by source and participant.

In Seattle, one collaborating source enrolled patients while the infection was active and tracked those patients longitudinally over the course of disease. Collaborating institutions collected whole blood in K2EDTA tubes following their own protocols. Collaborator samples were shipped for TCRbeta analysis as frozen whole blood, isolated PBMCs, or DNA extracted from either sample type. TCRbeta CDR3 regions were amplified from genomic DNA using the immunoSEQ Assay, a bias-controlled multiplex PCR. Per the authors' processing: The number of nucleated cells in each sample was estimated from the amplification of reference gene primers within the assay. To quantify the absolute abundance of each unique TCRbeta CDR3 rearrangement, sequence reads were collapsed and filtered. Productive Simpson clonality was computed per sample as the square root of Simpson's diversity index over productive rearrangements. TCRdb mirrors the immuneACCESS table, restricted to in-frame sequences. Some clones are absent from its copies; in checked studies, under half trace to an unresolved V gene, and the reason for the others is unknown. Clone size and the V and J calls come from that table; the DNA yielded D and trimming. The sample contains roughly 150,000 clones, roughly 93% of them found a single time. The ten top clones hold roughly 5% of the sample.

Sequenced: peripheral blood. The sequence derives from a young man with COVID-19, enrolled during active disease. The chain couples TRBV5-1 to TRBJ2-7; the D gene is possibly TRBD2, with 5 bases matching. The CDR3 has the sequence CASSLVVALGYEQYF. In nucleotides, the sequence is TGCGCCAGCAGCTTGGTAGTAGCGCTTGGGTACGAGCAGTACTTC.